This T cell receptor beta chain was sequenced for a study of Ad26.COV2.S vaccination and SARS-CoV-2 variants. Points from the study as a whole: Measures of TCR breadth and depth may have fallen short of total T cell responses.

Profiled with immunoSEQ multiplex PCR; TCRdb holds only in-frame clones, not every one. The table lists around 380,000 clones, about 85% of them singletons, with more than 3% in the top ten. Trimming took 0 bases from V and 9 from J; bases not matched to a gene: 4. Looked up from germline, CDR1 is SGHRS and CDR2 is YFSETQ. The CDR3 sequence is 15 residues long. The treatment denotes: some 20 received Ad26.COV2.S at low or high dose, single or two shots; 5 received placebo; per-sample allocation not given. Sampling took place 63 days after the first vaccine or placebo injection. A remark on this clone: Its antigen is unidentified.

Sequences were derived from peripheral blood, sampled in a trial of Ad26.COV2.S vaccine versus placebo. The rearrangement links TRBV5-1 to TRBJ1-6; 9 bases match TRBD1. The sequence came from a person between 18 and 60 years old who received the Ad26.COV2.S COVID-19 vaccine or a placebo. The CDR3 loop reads CASSLGDRVGSPLHF. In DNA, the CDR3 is TGCGCCAGCAGCTTGGGGGACAGGGTCGGTTCACCCCTCCACTTT.